This TCR beta chain was observed in a study of response to subunit inactivated influenza vaccine. Study-level points and caveats: Authors suggested that a seasonal influenza vaccination recruits few new T cells each time.

One entry per CDR3 protein results from TCRdb running MiXCR on the RT-PCR reads. Here the sample spans just over 300,000 distinct CDR3 sequences, 21% being singletons. The germline V gene has CDR1 DFQATT and CDR2 SNEGSKA (reference sequence). The CDR3 covers 13 residues. The ends were cut back, 2 bases at V and 8 bases at J, with 12 bases in the middle. There are a few counts of this clonotype. Its antigen is as yet unknown. The rearrangement uses TRBV20-1 and TRBJ1-4; D unclear. The material was PBMCs from blood, obtained less than 22 months after vaccination. This sequence was found in a man aged 50-75 years who received an inactivated influenza vaccine. The CDR3 here is CSARNPGREKLFF. CDR3 bases: TGCAGTGCTAGAAACCCTGGACGGGAAAAACTGTTTTTT.